This T cell receptor beta chain was sequenced for a study of blood T cells in healthy people across ages. Study-level points and caveats: Donor CMV infection status was unknown, possibly confounding age-related changes in expanded clonotypes.

The V segment lost 6 bases and the J segment 7 bases; nucleotides outside the gene matches: 6. Germline values: CDR1 DFQATT, CDR2 SNEGSKA (reference sequence). CDR3 length: 12 amino acids. The use of a sample-barcoded 5' primer and a J-beta primer mix characterized a second PCR of roughly 7 to 11 cycles. A single record per CDR3 protein comes from TCRdb applying MiXCR to the 5' RACE reads. The sample holds 1.5 million to 1.9 million distinct CDR3 sequences, approximately 39% seen once. To note about this clonotype: The target antigen is unknown.

This chain uses TRBV20-1 with TRBJ2-1; 7 bases are a match to TRBD2. This clonotype was sampled from a woman between 18 and 29 years old in good health. The sample taken for sequencing was blood. CDR3 DNA sequence: TGCAGTGCCCGACGGGGGGAGAATGAGCAGTTCTTC. Its protein product is CSARRGENEQFF.